This TCR beta chain was recovered during a study of T cells in Graves' hyperthyroidism and ophthalmopathy. Overall study findings and caveats: From stable hyperthyroidism, ophthalmopathy was set apart by a 13 V-J model. Also found in blood were most expanded thyroid clonotypes above 0.001.

The CDR3 is 15 amino acids. V was trimmed by 3 bases and J by 1 base, leaving 12 bases between them. Hyperthyroidism, newly diagnosed and lasting under 2 months, affected patients aged 18 to 65. This clonotype was counted at least ten times. The antigen is not known. TCR beta CDR3 regions were amplified from RNA transcripts. With the HTBI primer set, the TCR CDR3 went through a first round of RT-PCR. Each CDR3 protein is one row after TCRdb ran MiXCR on the multiplex PCR reads. The sample includes almost 600,000 distinct CDR3 sequences, around 45% of them seen just once. The chain couples TRBV12-3 or TRBV12-4 to TRBJ1-1; D is undetermined. The sequence was obtained from a woman aged 18-30 years with Graves' hyperthyroidism. Sequencing used peripheral blood or thyroid tissue (not recorded which). CDR3 in amino acids: CASSFPMFENTEAFF. For the CDR3, the DNA is TGTGCCAGCAGTTTCCCCATGTTTGAGAACACTGAAGCTTTCTTT.